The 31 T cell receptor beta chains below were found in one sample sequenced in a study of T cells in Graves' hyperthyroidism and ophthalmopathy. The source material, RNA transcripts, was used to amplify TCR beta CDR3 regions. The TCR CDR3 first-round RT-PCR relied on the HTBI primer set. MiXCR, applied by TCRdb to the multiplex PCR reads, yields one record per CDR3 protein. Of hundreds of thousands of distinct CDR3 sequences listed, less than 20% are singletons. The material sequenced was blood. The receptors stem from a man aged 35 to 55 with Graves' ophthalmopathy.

CDR3 nucleotides: TGTGCCAGCAGTCCCGGACGATTATCCTACGAGCAGTACTTC. Translation: CASSPGRLSYEQYF. This chain connects TRBV6-1 to TRBJ2-7; D gene unclear. The V end was cut by 5 bases, the J end by 1 base, with 12 bases between. This CDR3 has 14 amino acids. Germline CDR1 MNHNS, CDR2 SASEGT.

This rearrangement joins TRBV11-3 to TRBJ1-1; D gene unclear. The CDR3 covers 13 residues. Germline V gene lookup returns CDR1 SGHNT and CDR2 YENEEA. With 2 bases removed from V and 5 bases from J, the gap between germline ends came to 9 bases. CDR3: CASSLNYGTEAFF. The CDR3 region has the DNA TGTGCCAGCAGCTTAAACTACGGGACTGAAGCTTTCTTT.

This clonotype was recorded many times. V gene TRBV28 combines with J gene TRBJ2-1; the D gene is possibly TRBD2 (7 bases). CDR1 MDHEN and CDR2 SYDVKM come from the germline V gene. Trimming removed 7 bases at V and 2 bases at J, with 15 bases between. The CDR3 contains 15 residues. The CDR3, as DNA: TGTGCCAGCACCAAAGGGGGGGGTGCCTACAATGAGCAGTTCTTC. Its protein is CASTKGGGAYNEQFF.

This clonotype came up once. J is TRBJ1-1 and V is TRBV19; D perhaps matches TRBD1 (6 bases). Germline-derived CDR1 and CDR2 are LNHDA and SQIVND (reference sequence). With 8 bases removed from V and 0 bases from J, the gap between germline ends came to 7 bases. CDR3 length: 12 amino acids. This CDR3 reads CASRTVNTEAFF. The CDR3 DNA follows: TGTGCCAGTCGGACAGTGAACACTGAAGCTTTCTTT.

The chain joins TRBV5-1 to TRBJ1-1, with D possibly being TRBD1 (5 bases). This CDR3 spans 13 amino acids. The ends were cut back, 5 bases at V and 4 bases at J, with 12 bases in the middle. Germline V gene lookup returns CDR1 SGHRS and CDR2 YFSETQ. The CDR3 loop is CASREPGGTEAFF. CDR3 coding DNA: TGCGCCAGCAGAGAACCCGGGGGCACTGAAGCTTTCTTT.

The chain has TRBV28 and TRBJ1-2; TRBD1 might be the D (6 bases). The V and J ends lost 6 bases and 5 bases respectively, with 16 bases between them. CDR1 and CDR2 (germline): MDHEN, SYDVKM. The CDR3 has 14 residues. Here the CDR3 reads CASRAVGGAYGYTF. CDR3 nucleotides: TGTGCCAGCAGGGCGGTGGGGGGCGCTTATGGCTACACCTTC.

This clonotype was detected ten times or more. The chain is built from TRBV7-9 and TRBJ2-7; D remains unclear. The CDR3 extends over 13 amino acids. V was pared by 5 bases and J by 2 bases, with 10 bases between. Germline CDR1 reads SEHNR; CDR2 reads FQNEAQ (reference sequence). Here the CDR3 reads CASSDLTTYEQYF. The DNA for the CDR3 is TGTGCCAGCAGCGATCTTACAACCTACGAGCAGTACTTC. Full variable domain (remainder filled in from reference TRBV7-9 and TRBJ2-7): DTGVSQNPRHKITKRGQNVTFRCDPISEHNRLYWYRQTLGQGPEFLTYFQNEAQLEKSRLLSDRFSAERPKGSFSTLEIQRTEQGDSAMYLCASSDLTTYEQYFGPGTRLTVT.

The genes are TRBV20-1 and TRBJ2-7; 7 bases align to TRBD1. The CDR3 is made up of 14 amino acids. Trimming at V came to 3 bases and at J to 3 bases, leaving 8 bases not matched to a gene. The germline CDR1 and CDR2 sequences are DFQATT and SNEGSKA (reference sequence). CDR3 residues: CSASGQEMVYEQYF. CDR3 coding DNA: TGCAGTGCTAGCGGACAGGAAATGGTCTACGAGCAGTACTTC.

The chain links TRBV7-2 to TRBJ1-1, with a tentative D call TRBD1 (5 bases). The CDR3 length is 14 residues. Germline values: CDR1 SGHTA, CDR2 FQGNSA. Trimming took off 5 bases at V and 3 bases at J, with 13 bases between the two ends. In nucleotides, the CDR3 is TGTGCCAGCAGCCCCTGGGGCGGAGACACTGAAGCTTTCTTT. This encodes CASSPWGGDTEAFF. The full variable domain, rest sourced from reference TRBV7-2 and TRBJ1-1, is GAGVSQSPSNKVTEKGKDVELRCDPISGHTALYWYRQSLGQGLEFLIYFQGNSAPDKSGLPSDRFSAERTGGSVSTLTIQRTQQEDSAVYLCASSPWGGDTEAFFGQGTRLTVV.

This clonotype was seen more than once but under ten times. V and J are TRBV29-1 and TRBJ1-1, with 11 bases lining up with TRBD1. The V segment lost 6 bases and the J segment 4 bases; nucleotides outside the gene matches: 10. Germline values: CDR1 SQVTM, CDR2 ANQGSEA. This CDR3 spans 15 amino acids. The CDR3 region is CSVVPGQGGSTEAFF. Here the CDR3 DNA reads TGCAGCGTCGTCCCGGGACAGGGGGGTAGCACTGAAGCTTTCTTT.

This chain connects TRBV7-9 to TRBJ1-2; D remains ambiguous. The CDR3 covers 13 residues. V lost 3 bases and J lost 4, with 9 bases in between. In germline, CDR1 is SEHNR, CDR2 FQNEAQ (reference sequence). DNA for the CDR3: TGTGCCAGCAGCTTTGACTTTGTCTATGGCTACACCTTC. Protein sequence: CASSFDFVYGYTF.

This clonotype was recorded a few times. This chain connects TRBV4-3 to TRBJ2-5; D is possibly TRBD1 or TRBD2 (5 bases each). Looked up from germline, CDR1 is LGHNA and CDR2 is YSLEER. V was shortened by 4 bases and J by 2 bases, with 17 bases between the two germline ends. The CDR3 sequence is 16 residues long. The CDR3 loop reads CASSLRGAGGQETQYF. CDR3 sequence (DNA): TGCGCCAGCAGCCTCAGAGGGGCGGGCGGACAAGAGACCCAGTACTTC.

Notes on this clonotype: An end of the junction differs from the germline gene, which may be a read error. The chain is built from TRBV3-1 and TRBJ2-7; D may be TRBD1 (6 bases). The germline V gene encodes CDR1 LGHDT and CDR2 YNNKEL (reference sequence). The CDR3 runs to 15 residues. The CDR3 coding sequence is TGTGCCAGCAGCCAAGGGAGCAGGGGATTCTACGGGCAGTACTTC. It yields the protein CASSQGSRGFYGQYF.

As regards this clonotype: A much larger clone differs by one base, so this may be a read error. CDR3 sequence (DNA): TGTGCCAGCAGTTCCGGGACTAGCGGGCGGGGTGATACGCAGTATTTT. Its translation: CASSSGTSGRGDTQYF. This chain connects TRBV6-5 to TRBJ2-3, with 12 nucleotides matching TRBD2. V was clipped by 4 bases and J by 6 bases; unmatched bases: 8. The germline V gene encodes CDR1 MNHEY and CDR2 SVGAGI. The CDR3 sequence is 16 residues long.

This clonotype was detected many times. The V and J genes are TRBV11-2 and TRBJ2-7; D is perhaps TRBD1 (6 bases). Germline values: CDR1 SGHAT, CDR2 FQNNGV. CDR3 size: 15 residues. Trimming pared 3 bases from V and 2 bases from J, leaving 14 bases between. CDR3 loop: CASSFPGHWTYEQYF. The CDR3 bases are TGTGCCAGCAGCTTTCCGGGACATTGGACCTACGAGCAGTACTTC.

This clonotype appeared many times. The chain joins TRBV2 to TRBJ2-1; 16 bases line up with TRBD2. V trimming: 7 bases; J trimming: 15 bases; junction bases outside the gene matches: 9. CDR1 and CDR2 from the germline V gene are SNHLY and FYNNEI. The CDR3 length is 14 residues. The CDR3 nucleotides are TGTGCCAGCACGCCGGGGACTAGCGGGAGGGCCCCGTTCTTC. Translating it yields CASTPGTSGRAPFF. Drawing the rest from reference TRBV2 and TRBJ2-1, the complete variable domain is EPEVTQTPSHQVTQMGQEVILRCVPISNHLYFYWYRQILGQKVEFLVSFYNNEISEKSEIFDDQFSVERPDGSNFTLKIRSTKLEDSAMYFCASTPGTSGRAPFFGPGTRLTVL.

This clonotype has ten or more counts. The CDR3: CASSATAGITEAFF. The CDR3 region has the DNA TGTGCCAGCAGCGCGACAGCCGGTATCACTGAAGCTTTCTTT. The chain carries TRBV7-9 and TRBJ1-1; a weak D match, TRBD1 (5 bases). The CDR3 sequence is 14 residues long. Trimming cost V 5 bases and J 4 bases, with 14 bases left between them. The germline CDR1 and CDR2 sequences are SEHNR and FQNEAQ (reference sequence).

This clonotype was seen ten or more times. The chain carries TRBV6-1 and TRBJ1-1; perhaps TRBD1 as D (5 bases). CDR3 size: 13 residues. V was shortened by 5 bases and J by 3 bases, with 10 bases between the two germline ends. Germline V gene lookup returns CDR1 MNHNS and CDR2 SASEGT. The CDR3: CASSWGRDTEAFF. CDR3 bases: TGTGCCAGCAGTTGGGGGAGAGACACTGAAGCTTTCTTT.

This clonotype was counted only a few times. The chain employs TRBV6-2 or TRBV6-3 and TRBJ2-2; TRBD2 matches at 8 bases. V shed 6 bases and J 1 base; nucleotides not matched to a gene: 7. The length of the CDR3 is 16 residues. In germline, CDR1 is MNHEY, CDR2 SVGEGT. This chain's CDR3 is CASSPRGLGNTGELFF. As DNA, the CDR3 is TGTGCCAGCAGCCCACGGGGACTAGGGAACACCGGGGAGCTGTTTTTT.

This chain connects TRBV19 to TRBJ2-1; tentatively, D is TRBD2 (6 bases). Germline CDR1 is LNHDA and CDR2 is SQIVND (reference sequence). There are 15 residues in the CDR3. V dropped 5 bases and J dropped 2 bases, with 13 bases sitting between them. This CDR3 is CASSERDSPYNEQFF. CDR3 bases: TGTGCCAGTAGTGAACGGGACTCTCCCTACAATGAGCAGTTCTTC.

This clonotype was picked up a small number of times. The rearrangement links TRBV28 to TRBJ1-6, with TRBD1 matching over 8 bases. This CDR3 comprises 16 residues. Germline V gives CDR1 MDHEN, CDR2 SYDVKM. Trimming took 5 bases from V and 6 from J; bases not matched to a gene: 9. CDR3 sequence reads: CASSDPGTGINSPLHF. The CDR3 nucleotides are TGTGCCAGCAGTGACCCCGGGACAGGAATTAATTCACCCCTCCACTTT.

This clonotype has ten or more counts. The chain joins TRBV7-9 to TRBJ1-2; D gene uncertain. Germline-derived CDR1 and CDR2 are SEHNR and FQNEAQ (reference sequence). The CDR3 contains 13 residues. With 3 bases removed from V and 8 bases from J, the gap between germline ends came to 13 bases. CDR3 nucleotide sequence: TGTGCCAGCAGCTTCAGACAAGAGAAGGGCTACACCTTC. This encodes CASSFRQEKGYTF.

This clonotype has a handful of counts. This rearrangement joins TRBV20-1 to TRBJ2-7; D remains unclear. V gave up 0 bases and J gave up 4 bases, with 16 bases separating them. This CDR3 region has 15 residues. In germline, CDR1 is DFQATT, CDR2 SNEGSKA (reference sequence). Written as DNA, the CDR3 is TGCAGTGCTAGAGATAGAGCCGCCGTAAAGTACGAGCAGTACTTC. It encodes CSARDRAAVKYEQYF.

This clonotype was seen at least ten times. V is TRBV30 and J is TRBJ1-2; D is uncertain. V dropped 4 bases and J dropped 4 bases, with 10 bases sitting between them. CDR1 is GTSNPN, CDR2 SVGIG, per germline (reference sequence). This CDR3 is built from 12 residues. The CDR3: CAWNKGPYGYTF. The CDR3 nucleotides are TGTGCCTGGAACAAAGGCCCCTATGGCTACACCTTC.

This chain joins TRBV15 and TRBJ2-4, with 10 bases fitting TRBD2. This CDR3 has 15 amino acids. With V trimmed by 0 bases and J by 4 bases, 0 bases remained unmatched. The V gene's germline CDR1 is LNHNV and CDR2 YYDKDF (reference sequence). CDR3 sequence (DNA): TGTGCCACCAGCAGAGAAGCGGGGGGGAAAAACATTCAGTACTTC. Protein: CATSREAGGKNIQYF.

The CDR3 DNA is TGTGCCAGCAGGGGGGTACAGGGAACTGGAAACACCATATATTTT. Amino acid sequence: CASRGVQGTGNTIYF. The rearrangement uses TRBV12-3 or TRBV12-4 and TRBJ1-3; maybe TRBD1 (6 bases). This CDR3 contains 15 residues. The ends were cut back, 6 bases at V and 2 bases at J, with 14 bases in the middle.

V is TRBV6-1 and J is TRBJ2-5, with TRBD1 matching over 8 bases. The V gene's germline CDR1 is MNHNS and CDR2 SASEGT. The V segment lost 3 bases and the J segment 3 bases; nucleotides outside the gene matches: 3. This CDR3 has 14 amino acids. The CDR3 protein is CASSDRGREETQYF. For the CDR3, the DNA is TGTGCCAGCAGTGACAGGGGGCGAGAAGAGACCCAGTACTTC.

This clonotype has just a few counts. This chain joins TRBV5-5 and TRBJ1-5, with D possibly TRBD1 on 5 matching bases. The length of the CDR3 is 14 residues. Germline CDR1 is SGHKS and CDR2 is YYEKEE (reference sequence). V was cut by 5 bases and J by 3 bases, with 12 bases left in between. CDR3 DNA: TGTGCCAGCAGGAGGGACCTCTCCAATCAGCCCCAGCATTTT. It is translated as CASRRDLSNQPQHF. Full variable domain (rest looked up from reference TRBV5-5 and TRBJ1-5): DAGVTQSPTHLIKTRGQQVTLRCSPISGHKSVSWYQQVLGQGPQFIFQYYEKEERGRGNFPDRFSARQFPNYSSELNVNALLLGDSALYLCASRRDLSNQPQHFGDGTRLSIL.

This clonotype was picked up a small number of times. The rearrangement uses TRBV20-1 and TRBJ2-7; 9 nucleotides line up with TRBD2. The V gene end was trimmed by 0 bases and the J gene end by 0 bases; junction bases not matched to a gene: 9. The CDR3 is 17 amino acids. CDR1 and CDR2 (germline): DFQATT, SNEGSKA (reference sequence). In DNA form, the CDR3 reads TGCAGTGCTAGAGATGAGGCGGGGGGGGTTTACTCCTACGAGCAGTACTTC. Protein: CSARDEAGGVYSYEQYF.

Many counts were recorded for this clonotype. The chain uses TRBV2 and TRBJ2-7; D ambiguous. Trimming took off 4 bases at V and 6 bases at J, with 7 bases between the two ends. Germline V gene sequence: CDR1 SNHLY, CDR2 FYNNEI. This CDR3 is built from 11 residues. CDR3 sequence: CASSVKGEQYF. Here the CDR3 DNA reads TGTGCCAGCAGTGTGAAGGGCGAGCAGTACTTC.

The CDR3 is CASSQDAGRKLGSNVLTF. CDR3 bases: TGCGCCAGCAGCCAAGATGCAGGACGAAAGTTGGGGTCCAACGTCCTGACTTTC. The J gene is TRBJ2-6, the V gene TRBV4-1, with D unclear. This CDR3 is built from 18 residues. Germline V gives CDR1 MGHRA, CDR2 YSYEKL. With 0 bases removed from V and 8 bases from J, the gap between germline ends came to 20 bases.